This TCR beta chain comes out of a study of T cells in Graves' hyperthyroidism and ophthalmopathy. General study points: A 13 V-J signature model discriminated ophthalmopathy versus stable hyperthyroidism. Blood also carried most thyroid clonotypes expanded above 0.001.

Authors of the study amplified TCR beta CDR3 regions from RNA transcripts. A set of HTBI primers served as the primers for a first-round RT-PCR of the TCR CDR3. Each CDR3 protein gets one entry after TCRdb re-called the multiplex PCR reads with MiXCR. Of about 640,000 distinct CDR3 sequences listed, approximately 15% are singletons. Losses at the gene ends were 2 bases for V and 4 bases for J; bases not matched to a gene: 4. This CDR3 is 14 amino acids long. Germline V gives CDR1 MNHEY, CDR2 SVGAGI. This clonotype has a count of ten or more. Its antigen remains unidentified. Sample: blood. The TCR sequence derives from a woman between 50 and 59 years old with Graves' ophthalmopathy. This sequence joins TRBV6-5 and TRBJ2-5, with TRBD2 matching 7 bases. CDR3 nucleotides: TGTGCCAGCAGTTACGGGGGGGAGTCAGAGACCCAGTACTTC. It codes for CASSYGGESETQYF.